What follows are 7 T cell receptor beta chains derived from one specimen sequenced in a study of T cell responses to AZD1222 COVID-19 vaccine. TCRdb keeps only in-frame clones here, not all; method: immunoSEQ multiplex PCR. The sample carries more than 150,000 clones, about nine tenths recorded once. The material was peripheral blood, obtained 28 days after the second AZD1222 dose. The receptors here all came from an adult who received the AZD1222 COVID-19 vaccine.

CDR3 sequence reads: CSVAILSGNTIYF. The CDR3 bases are TGCAGCGTTGCGATCCTCTCTGGAAACACCATATATTTT. The genes are TRBV29-1 and TRBJ1-3; unclear D gene. Trimming left V 4 bases short and J 0 bases short, with 7 bases between. The CDR3 runs 13 residues. Germline V lookup: CDR1 SQVTM, CDR2 ANQGSEA.

CDR3 nucleotide sequence: TGTGCCAGCAGCTTAGTGGGGTCTCGGGGGCTGTTTTTT. Amino acid sequence: CASSLVGSRGLFF. The chain recombines TRBV7-2 with TRBJ2-2; weak D call: TRBD2 (5 bases). The V gene lost 1 base and the J gene lost 13 bases, with 13 bases spanning the gap. Germline CDR1 reads SGHTA; CDR2 reads FQGNSA. The CDR3 contains 13 residues.

This chain connects TRBV7-9 to TRBJ1-2; the D gene is possibly TRBD1 (5 bases). Trimming stripped 3 bases from V and 6 bases from J, with 11 bases between. Per germline, CDR1 SEHNR and CDR2 FQNEAQ (reference sequence). This CDR3 has 13 residues. The CDR3 coding sequence is TGTGCCAGCAGCTTGGGACCAAGGGATGGCTACACCTTC. Translating gives CASSLGPRDGYTF.

This chain uses TRBV6-5 with TRBJ1-4; 9 bases are a match to TRBD1. This CDR3 has 15 amino acids. Looked up from germline, CDR1 is MNHEY and CDR2 is SVGAGI. Trimming took 7 bases from V and 4 from J; bases not matched to a gene: 7. CDR3 sequence reads: CASNTGTGLNEKLFF. CDR3 sequence (DNA): TGTGCCAGCAATACAGGGACAGGGCTTAATGAAAAACTGTTTTTT.

This rearrangement joins TRBV2 to TRBJ1-1, with 9 bases lining up with TRBD1. The CDR3 has 17 amino acids. With 6 bases clipped from V and 0 bases from J, the junction kept 11 bases outside the gene matches. In germline, CDR1 is SNHLY, CDR2 FYNNEI. The CDR3 DNA reads TGTGCCAGCAGCCACAACCCGGGACAGGGCGTGAACACTGAAGCTTTCTTT. It specifies CASSHNPGQGVNTEAFF.

The genes are TRBV10-3 and TRBJ1-5, with 11 positions matching TRBD1. From germline, CDR1 is ENHRY and CDR2 SYGVKD. The CDR3 covers 14 residues. The V gene end was trimmed by 5 bases and the J gene end by 5 bases; junction bases not matched to a gene: 2. CDR3 in DNA: TGTGCCATCAGTCCGGACAGGGGGCATCAGCCCCAGCATTTT. Amino acid sequence: CAISPDRGHQPQHF.

This clone was recorded once. The gene calls are TRBV18 and TRBJ1-1; a possible D gene is TRBD1 (6 bases). The CDR3 covers 15 residues. Germline CDR1 and CDR2: KGHSH and LQKENI. With 2 bases removed from V and 6 bases from J, the gap between germline ends came to 16 bases. Here the CDR3 reads CASSPGVQEGAEAFF. Written as DNA, the CDR3 is TGTGCCAGCTCACCAGGGGTCCAGGAGGGGGCTGAAGCTTTCTTT. The variable domain in full, completed from reference TRBV18 and TRBJ1-1, reads NAGVMQNPRHLVRRRGQEARLRCSPMKGHSHVYWYRQLPEEGLKFMVYLQKENIIDESGMPKERFSAEFPKEGPSILRIQQVVRGDSAAYFCASSPGVQEGAEAFFGQGTRLTVV.